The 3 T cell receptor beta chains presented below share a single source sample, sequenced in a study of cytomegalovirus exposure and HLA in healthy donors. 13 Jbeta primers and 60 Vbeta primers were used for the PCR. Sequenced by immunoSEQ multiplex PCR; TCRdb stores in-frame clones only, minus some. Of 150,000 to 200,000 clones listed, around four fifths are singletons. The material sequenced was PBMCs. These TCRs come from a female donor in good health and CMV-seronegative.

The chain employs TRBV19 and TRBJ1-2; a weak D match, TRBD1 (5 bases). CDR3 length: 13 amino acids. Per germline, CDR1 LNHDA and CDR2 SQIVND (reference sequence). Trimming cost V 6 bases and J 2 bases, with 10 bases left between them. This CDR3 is CASRYGGNYGYTF. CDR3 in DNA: TGTGCCAGTAGGTATGGGGGGAACTATGGCTACACCTTC. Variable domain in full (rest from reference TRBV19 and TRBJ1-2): DGGITQSPKYLFRKEGQNVTLSCEQNLNHDAMYWYRQDPGQGLRLIYYSQIVNDFQKGDIAEGYSVSREKKESFPLTVTSAQKNPTAFYLCASRYGGNYGYTFGSGTRLTVV.

CDR3 DNA sequence: TGTGCCAGTAGTATGAGGCGACAGGGGAGACCGTATGGCTACACCTTC. The encoded protein is CASSMRRQGRPYGYTF. This rearrangement joins TRBV19 to TRBJ1-2, with 8 bases matching TRBD1. CDR1 is LNHDA, CDR2 SQIVND, per germline (reference sequence). This CDR3 is 16 amino acids long. J lost 5 bases, V lost 3 bases, and 11 bases had no gene match.

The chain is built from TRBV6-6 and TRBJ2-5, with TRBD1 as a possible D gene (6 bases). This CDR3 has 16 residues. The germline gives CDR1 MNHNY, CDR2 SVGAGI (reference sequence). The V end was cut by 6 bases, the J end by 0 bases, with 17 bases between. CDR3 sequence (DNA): TGTGCCAGCAGAGGTACAGGGAAGGGCTACCAAGAGACCCAGTACTTC. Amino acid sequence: CASRGTGKGYQETQYF.